Listed here are 10 T cell receptor beta chains from one sample, sequenced in a study of OX40 agonist ivuxolimab in advanced cancers. Measured with immunoSEQ multiplex PCR; TCRdb has only the in-frame clones, and not every one. The sample yields tens of thousands of clones, roughly 89% seen once. Sequenced here: CD4+ or CD8+ T cells sorted from blood, sampled in a trial of the OX40 agonist ivuxolimab. Every receptor here comes from an adult with an advanced solid tumor such as melanoma, head and neck, liver or kidney cancer.

The rearrangement uses TRBV25-1 and TRBJ2-1; 10 bases map to TRBD2. Unmatched junction bases numbered 13, after V lost 6 bases and J lost 8 bases. The germline V gene has CDR1 MGHDK and CDR2 SYGVNS. The CDR3 contains 16 residues. CDR3 amino acids: CASSPPWPSGRYEQFF. The CDR3 DNA reads TGTGCCAGCAGCCCCCCGTGGCCTAGCGGGAGATATGAGCAGTTCTTC. The full variable domain, rest sourced from reference TRBV25-1 and TRBJ2-1, is EADIYQTPRYLVIGTGKKITLECSQTMGHDKMYWYQQDPGMELHLIHYSYGVNSTEKGDLSSESTVSRIRTEHFPLTLESARPSHTSQYLCASSPPWPSGRYEQFFGPGTRLTVL.

The rearrangement joins TRBV6-1 to TRBJ2-7; 7 nucleotides line up with TRBD1. The CDR3 covers 14 residues. After removal of 10 bases from V and 0 bases from J, the junction contained 9 bases not matched to a gene. The germline gives CDR1 MNHNS, CDR2 SASEGT. The CDR3 nucleotides are TGTGCCACCAGGGGACAGATTAGCTCCTACGAGCAGTACTTC. Its translation: CATRGQISSYEQYF.

Here the CDR3 reads CAISDQQGYGYTF. In DNA, the CDR3 is TGTGCCATCAGTGACCAACAGGGCTATGGCTACACCTTC. V gene TRBV10-3 combines with J gene TRBJ1-2; a weak D match, TRBD1 (6 bases). Trimming left V 3 bases short and J 4 bases short, with 9 bases between. This CDR3 has 13 residues. Germline loops: CDR1 ENHRY, CDR2 SYGVKD.

The gene calls are TRBV6-5 and TRBJ1-1; D not resolved. CDR3 size: 14 residues. Germline CDR1 MNHEY, CDR2 SVGAGI. The V gene lost 0 bases and the J gene lost 4 bases, with 9 bases spanning the gap. CDR3 nucleotides: TGTGCCAGCAGTTACTCGTATATTGCCACTGAAGCTTTCTTT. Translated: CASSYSYIATEAFF.

The chain uses TRBV11-2 and TRBJ2-1; 9 bases are shared with TRBD1. V shed 5 bases, J shed 2 bases, and the junction held 4 bases outside the gene matches. This CDR3 contains 15 residues. Germline V gene data show CDR1 as SGHAT and CDR2 as FQNNGV. This CDR3 is CASSPGTGTYNEQFF. The CDR3 bases are TGTGCCAGCAGCCCTGGGACAGGGACCTACAATGAGCAGTTCTTC.

The V and J genes are TRBV11-2 and TRBJ1-1, with no clear D. Trimming took off 5 bases at V and 0 bases at J, with 19 bases between the two ends. Germline values: CDR1 SGHAT, CDR2 FQNNGV. CDR3 size: 17 residues. The CDR3 sequence: CASSRVGFRRLNTEAFF. For the CDR3, the DNA is TGTGCCAGCAGCAGAGTCGGGTTCCGCCGGCTGAACACTGAAGCTTTCTTT.

V is TRBV7-9 and J is TRBJ2-3; unclear D gene. The CDR3 is 14 amino acids. CDR1 is SEHNR and CDR2 is FQNEAQ in the germline V gene (reference sequence). The V and J ends lost 5 bases and 0 bases respectively, with 9 bases between them. Written as DNA, the CDR3 is TGTGCCAGCAGCGAACGACTCAGCACAGATACGCAGTATTTT. As protein: CASSERLSTDTQYF.

The sample holds a few counts of this clone. The chain links TRBV30 to TRBJ1-1, with D perhaps TRBD1 (5 bases). The CDR3 runs to 12 residues. CDR1 is GTSNPN, CDR2 SVGIG, per germline (reference sequence). V dropped 2 bases and J dropped 10 bases, with 14 bases sitting between them. In DNA, the CDR3 is TGTGCCTGGAGTTCCGGGGCGCAGAGAGCTTTCTTT. It encodes CAWSSGAQRAFF.

V gene TRBV10-3 combines with J gene TRBJ2-5; TRBD2 matches at 9 bases. The germline V gene encodes CDR1 ENHRY and CDR2 SYGVKD. The V gene end was trimmed by 0 bases and the J gene end by 3 bases; junction bases not matched to a gene: 14. The length of the CDR3 is 19 residues. CDR3 residues: CAISESRAGVAGAKETQYF. For the CDR3, the DNA is TGTGCCATCAGTGAGTCTAGAGCGGGGGTAGCGGGAGCGAAAGAGACCCAGTACTTC.

This clone was seen only once. The chain uses TRBV7-2 and TRBJ1-5; the D gene is possibly TRBD1 (6 bases). The V and J ends lost 2 bases and 11 bases respectively, with 13 bases between them. The CDR3 extends over 13 amino acids. Germline V gives CDR1 SGHTA, CDR2 FQGNSA. CDR3 sequence: CASSLSRGTSQHF. DNA of the CDR3: TGTGCCAGCAGCTTAAGTCGGGGGACATCCCAGCATTTT.